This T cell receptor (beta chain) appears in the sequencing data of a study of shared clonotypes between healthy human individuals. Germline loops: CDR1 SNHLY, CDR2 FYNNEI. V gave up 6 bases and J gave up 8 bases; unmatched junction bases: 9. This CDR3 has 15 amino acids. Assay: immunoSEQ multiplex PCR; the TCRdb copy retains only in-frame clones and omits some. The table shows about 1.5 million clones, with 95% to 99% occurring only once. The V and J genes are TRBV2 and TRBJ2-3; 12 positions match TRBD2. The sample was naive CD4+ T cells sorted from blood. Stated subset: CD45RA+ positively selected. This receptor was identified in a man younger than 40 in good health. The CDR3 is CASRPMTSGSSTQYF. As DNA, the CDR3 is TGTGCCAGCAGGCCAATGACTAGCGGGAGTAGTACGCAGTATTTT. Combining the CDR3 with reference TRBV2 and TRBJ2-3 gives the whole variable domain EPEVTQTPSHQVTQMGQEVILRCVPISNHLYFYWYRQILGQKVEFLVSFYNNEISEKSEIFDDQFSVERPDGSNFTLKIRSTKLEDSAMYFCASRPMTSGSSTQYFGPGTRLTVL.